The rows below give T cell receptor beta chains drawn from one sample of a study of OX40 agonist ivuxolimab in advanced cancers. Sequencing used immunoSEQ multiplex PCR; TCRdb keeps in-frame clones, though not all of them. The sample carries 60,000 to 75,000 clones, 91% recorded once. This specimen consisted of CD4+ or CD8+ T cells sorted from blood, obtained in a trial of the OX40 agonist ivuxolimab. The receptors originated from an adult with an advanced solid tumor such as melanoma, head and neck, liver or kidney cancer. The CDR3 runs from the conserved cysteine through the conserved F or W. D genes are given only for firm matches. Clone size appears in some rows only: once, few, many, or a class for an expanded clone.

v_gene,abundance,j_gene,d_gene,CDR3aa,CDR3nt
TRBV27,-,TRBJ2-1,-,CASSLPTRPFSNEQFF,TGTGCCAGCAGTCTACCGACTAGACCCTTTTCTAATGAGCAGTTCTTC
TRBV7-2,-,TRBJ2-6,TRBD1,CASSLFGTGGAGANVLTF,TGTGCCAGCAGCCTTTTTGGGACAGGGGGGGCTGGGGCCAACGTCCTGACTTTC
TRBV5-1,-,TRBJ2-2,-,CASSSGTANTGELFF,TGCGCCAGCAGTTCGGGGACGGCGAACACCGGGGAGCTGTTTTTT
TRBV11-3,-,TRBJ2-1,TRBD2,CASSLVGSGSGNEQFF,TGTGCCAGCAGCTTAGTGGGTAGCGGGAGTGGCAATGAGCAGTTCTTC
TRBV4-3,-,TRBJ2-5,TRBD1,CASSQGQGRETQYF,TGCGCCAGCAGCCAAGGACAGGGTAGGGAGACCCAGTACTTC
TRBV13,-,TRBJ2-7,-,CASSLGQAGDGRYEQYF,TGTGCCAGCAGCTTAGGCCAAGCAGGAGACGGAAGGTACGAGCAGTACTTC
TRBV9,-,TRBJ2-3,TRBD2,CASSAPGTSGRITDTQYF,TGTGCCAGCAGCGCACCCGGGACTAGCGGGAGGATCACAGATACGCAGTATTTT
TRBV30,-,TRBJ2-3,-,CAWARDTGTDTQYF,TGTGCCTGGGCGAGGGACACTGGCACAGATACGCAGTATTTT
TRBV15,-,TRBJ2-1,-,CATSRSYSGSYNEQFF,TGTGCCACCAGCAGGAGTTATTCGGGTAGTTACAATGAGCAGTTCTTC
TRBV5-4,-,TRBJ1-2,-,CASSSAGDYGYTF,TGTGCCAGCAGCTCCGCAGGGGATTATGGCTACACCTTC
TRBV7-9,-,TRBJ2-7,-,CASSLWTAEQYF,TGTGCCAGCAGCTTATGGACAGCCGAGCAGTACTTC
TRBV19,few,TRBJ1-1,-,CASSMRQNTEAFF,TGTGCCAGTAGTATGAGGCAGAACACTGAAGCTTTCTTT
TRBV7-9,-,TRBJ2-5,-,CASSRGSQETQYF,TGTGCCAGCAGCCGAGGGTCTCAAGAGACCCAGTACTTC
TRBV5-5,-,TRBJ1-4,-,CASSPSGAPNEKLFF,TGTGCCAGCAGCCCTAGCGGGGCCCCAAATGAAAAACTGTTTTTT
TRBV4-1,few,TRBJ2-1,-,CASSLGERGNEQFF,TGCGCCAGCAGCCTCGGAGAGAGGGGGAATGAGCAGTTCTTC